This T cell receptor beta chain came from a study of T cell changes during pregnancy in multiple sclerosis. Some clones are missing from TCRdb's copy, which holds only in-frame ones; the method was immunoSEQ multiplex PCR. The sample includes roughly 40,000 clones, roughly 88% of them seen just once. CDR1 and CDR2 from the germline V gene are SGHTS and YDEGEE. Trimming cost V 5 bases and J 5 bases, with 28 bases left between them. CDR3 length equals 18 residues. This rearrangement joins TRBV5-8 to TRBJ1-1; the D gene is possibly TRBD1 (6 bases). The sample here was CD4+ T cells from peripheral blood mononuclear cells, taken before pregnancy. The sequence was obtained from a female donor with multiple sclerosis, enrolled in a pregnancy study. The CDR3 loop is CASSTETLPGQPGTEAFF. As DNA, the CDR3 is TGTGCCAGCAGTACAGAAACCCTCCCGGGACAACCGGGGACTGAAGCTTTCTTT.